Described below is a single TCR beta chain sequence and its context. This sample is drawn from a study of blood T cells in healthy people across ages. PCR was performed a second time for about 6 to 12 cycles using a sample-barcoded 5' primer and a J-beta primer mix. Tags on each cDNA molecule came from a template-switch adaptor with 12 random nucleotides. TCRdb itself ran the 5' RACE reads through MiXCR, one entry per CDR3 protein. The profile covers 850,000 to 1,000,000 distinct CDR3 sequences, with approximately 50% appearing a single time and over 20% taken by the ten largest. The CDR3 is 13 residues long. CDR1 LNHNV and CDR2 YYDKDF come from the germline V gene (reference sequence). V was clipped by 6 bases and J by 4 bases, with 10 bases between them.

The TCR was taken from a woman aged 55-75 years in good health. The gene calls are TRBV15 and TRBJ1-5; maybe TRBD1 (5 bases). The sequencing input was blood. CDR3 region: CATSGGWNQPQHF. Here the CDR3 DNA reads TGTGCCACCAGTGGGGGTTGGAATCAGCCCCAGCATTTT. The variable domain in full, completed from reference TRBV15 and TRBJ1-5, reads DAMVIQNPRYQVTQFGKPVTLSCSQTLNHNVMYWYQQKSSQAPKLLFHYYDKDFNNEADTPDNFQSRRPNTSFCFLDIRSPGLGDTAMYLCATSGGWNQPQHFGDGTRLSIL.